This TCR beta chain was retrieved from a study of blood T cell repertoires in COVID-19. Across the study: The United States, Italy and Spain supplied acute and convalescent COVID-19 samples. PBMCs, B-cell-depleted T cells, or T cells provided the cDNA or gDNA that made up the material.

Study processing details: The authors estimated nucleated cell counts from reference gene primer amplification. Repertoires were generated with immunoSEQ multiplex PCR, while TCRdb's copy carries only in-frame clones and drops some. V and J calls plus clone size are reproduced from that table; the DNA served to infer D and trimming. This sample has 300,000 to 500,000 clones, with over 75% found just once. With 5 bases removed from V and 5 bases from J, the gap between germline ends came to 16 bases. CDR3 length: 15 residues. From germline, CDR1 is SGHTA and CDR2 FQGNSA. The participants were between 18 and 89 years old and came from 20 to 30 US areas.

Sequencing was performed on PBMCs or T cells enriched from blood (not recorded which). The chain joins TRBV7-2 to TRBJ2-1, with a possible D match to TRBD2 (7 bases). The sequence was obtained from a woman aged 25 to 39 with acute COVID-19. CDR3 protein: CASSLWGGYHNEQFF. The DNA for the CDR3 is TGTGCCAGCAGCCTGTGGGGGGGCTACCACAATGAGCAGTTCTTC.